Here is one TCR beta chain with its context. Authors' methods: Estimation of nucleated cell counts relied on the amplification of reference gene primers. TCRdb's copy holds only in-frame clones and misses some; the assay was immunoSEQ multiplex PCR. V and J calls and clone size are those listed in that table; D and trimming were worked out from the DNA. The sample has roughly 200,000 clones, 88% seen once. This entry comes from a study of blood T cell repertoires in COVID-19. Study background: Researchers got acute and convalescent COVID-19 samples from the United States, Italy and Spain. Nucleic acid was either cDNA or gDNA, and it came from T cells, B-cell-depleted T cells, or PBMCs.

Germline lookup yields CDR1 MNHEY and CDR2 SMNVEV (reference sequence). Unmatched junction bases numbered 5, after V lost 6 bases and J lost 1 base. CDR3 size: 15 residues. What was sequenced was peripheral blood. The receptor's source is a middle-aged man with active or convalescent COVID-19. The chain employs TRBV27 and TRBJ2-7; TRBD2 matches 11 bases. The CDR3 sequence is CASSLLAGGSYEQYF. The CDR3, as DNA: TGTGCCAGCAGCCTATTAGCGGGAGGGTCCTACGAGCAGTACTTC.